This TCR beta chain appears in the sequencing data of a study of cytomegalovirus exposure and HLA in healthy donors. Study summary: The same platform was used for the 120 validation repertoires and the 600 to 850 first-cohort repertoires, a later analysis reported.

This clone was counted a single time. Its antigen is not identified. Assay: immunoSEQ multiplex PCR; the TCRdb copy retains only in-frame clones and omits some. The table includes approximately 150,000 clones, 85% detected once. The germline V and J ends were trimmed by 0 bases and 3 bases, with 8 bases remaining between them. The CDR3 has 14 amino acids. Germline V gives CDR1 SGHDN, CDR2 FVKESK. Points from the study as a whole: Most observed TCR sequences were rare, whereas some public TCRs were detected in many donors. According to the study, 180 or so TCR beta chains were cytomegalovirus-associated.

The clonotype was recovered from a man in his thirties or forties in good health and CMV-seropositive. The rearrangement links TRBV14 to TRBJ1-2; D unresolved. The sample was PBMCs. Here the CDR3 DNA reads TGTGCCAGCAGCCAAGATAAAAGAGACTATGGCTACACCTTC. It is translated as CASSQDKRDYGYTF.